One and the same sample provided the 8 T cell receptor beta chains below, sequenced in a study of glioma-infiltrating T cells after dendritic cell vaccination. Produced via immunoSEQ multiplex PCR; TCRdb's table is partial and in-frame only. The table shows roughly 80,000 clones, with over 75% occurring only once. Time point in this sample: after dendritic cell vaccination, including at tumor progression/relapse. Sequenced here: blood, sampled after dendritic cell vaccination. The receptors originated from a human donor with glioblastoma.

J is TRBJ2-3 and V is TRBV7-3, with D possibly TRBD1 on 5 matching bases. The germline gives CDR1 SGHTA, CDR2 FQGTGA. The CDR3 extends over 12 amino acids. Trimming shortened V by 5 bases and J by 4 bases, and 7 bases separated the two germline ends. Here the CDR3 DNA reads TGTGCCAGCAGCGGCAGGGCAGATACGCAGTATTTT. It encodes CASSGRADTQYF.

The chain is built from TRBV6-1 and TRBJ2-7, with TRBD1 as a possible D gene (5 bases). Germline CDR1 is MNHNS and CDR2 is SASEGT. The CDR3 consists of 13 residues. The ends were cut back, 3 bases at V and 4 bases at J, with 10 bases in the middle. The CDR3 is CASSEFKGYEQYF. As DNA, the CDR3 is TGTGCCAGCAGTGAGTTTAAGGGGTACGAGCAGTACTTC.

This clone was seen a handful of times. The rearrangement uses TRBV16 and TRBJ1-3; D is ambiguous. Trimming took off 0 bases at V and 8 bases at J, with 5 bases between the two ends. Germline V CDR1 and CDR2: KGHSY, FQNENV. This CDR3 region has 12 residues. The CDR3 DNA is TGTGCCAGCAGCCAATCCCGGGACACCATATATTTT. Translation: CASSQSRDTIYF.

Turning to this clone: The junction does not match germline at one end; this may be a read error. V and J are TRBV2 and TRBJ2-7; no clear D gene. The CDR3 runs 11 residues. The germline gives CDR1 SNHLY, CDR2 FYNNEI. The CDR3 sequence: CASSETRSVRF. The CDR3 DNA follows: TGTGCCAGCAGTGAAACGAGGAGCGTCCGCTTC.

The chain couples TRBV30 to TRBJ2-5; tentative D call: TRBD1 (6 bases). Germline assignment: CDR1 GTSNPN and CDR2 SVGIG (reference sequence). The CDR3 totals 13 residues. V lost 4 bases and J lost 0, with 9 bases in between. CDR3 bases: TGTGCCTGGACGGGGACATACCAAGAGACCCAGTACTTC. It specifies CAWTGTYQETQYF. Filled out from reference TRBV30 and TRBJ2-5, the complete variable domain reads SQTIHQWPATLVQPVGSPLSLECTVEGTSNPNLYWYRQAAGRGLQLLFYSVGIGQISSEVPQNLSASRPQDRQFILSSKKLLLSDSGFYLCAWTGTYQETQYFGPGTRLLVL.

The rearrangement links TRBV13 to TRBJ2-4; 10 nucleotides line up with TRBD1. CDR1 PRHDT and CDR2 FYEKMQ come from the germline V gene (reference sequence). The CDR3 runs to 15 residues. V lost 4 bases and J lost 0; bases outside the gene matches: 0. CDR3 amino acids: CASSWTGGAKNIQYF. In DNA form, the CDR3 reads TGTGCCAGCAGCTGGACAGGGGGAGCCAAAAACATTCAGTACTTC.

The genes are TRBV19 and TRBJ2-1; 8 bases are a match to TRBD2. Germline CDR1 is LNHDA and CDR2 is SQIVND (reference sequence). The V segment lost 6 bases and the J segment 7 bases; nucleotides outside the gene matches: 14. The CDR3 runs to 16 residues. CDR3 sequence: CASSPTLGLGVNEQFF. The CDR3, as DNA: TGTGCCAGTAGCCCGACTTTGGGACTAGGGGTAAATGAGCAGTTCTTC.

The rearrangement uses TRBV27 and TRBJ2-7; D might be TRBD1 (5 bases). CDR1 and CDR2 from the germline V gene are MNHEY and SMNVEV (reference sequence). Trimming pared 3 bases from V and 3 bases from J, leaving 15 bases between. This CDR3 spans 15 amino acids. The DNA of the CDR3 is TGTGCCAGCAGTTTCTCGGCAACCCAGGGCTACGAGCAGTACTTC. Encoded protein: CASSFSATQGYEQYF.